The 5 T cell receptor beta chains in this list originate from one sample, sequenced in a study of shared clonotypes between healthy human individuals. Method: immunoSEQ multiplex PCR; TCRdb's copy keeps in-frame clones and lacks some. The sample lists about 2 million clones, around 96% occurring once. CD45RO-negative CD8 cells positively selected for CCR7 made up the naive population, which excluded terminally differentiated effector memory CD45RA+ cells. The source material was naive CD8+ T cells sorted from blood. The receptors shown here come from a man aged 18 to 30 in good health.

Worth noting for this clone: This sample also contains other DNA sequences that code for the same CDR3. The chain carries TRBV27 and TRBJ2-7, with unresolved D. This CDR3 spans 14 amino acids. V lost 2 bases and J lost 1, with 9 bases in between. The germline V gene has CDR1 MNHEY and CDR2 SMNVEV (reference sequence). Here the CDR3 reads CASSLGQASYEQYF. The CDR3 bases are TGTGCCAGCAGTTTAGGGCAGGCGTCCTACGAGCAGTACTTC.

The chain combines TRBV6-7 with TRBJ2-2, with 7 positions matching TRBD1. TRBV6-7 is placed among ORFs of uncertain function. The CDR3 runs to 19 residues. V dropped 2 bases and J dropped 0; count of bases not matched to a gene: 12. CDR3 nucleotide sequence: TGTGCCAGCAGTTACCCCATAGCCGGACAGGCGACGAACACCGGGGAGCTGTTTTTT. As protein: CASSYPIAGQATNTGELFF.

This clone was detected once. The chain recombines TRBV4-1 with TRBJ2-7; D not certain. CDR1 is MGHRA, CDR2 YSYEKL, per germline. Trimming pared 5 bases from V and 4 bases from J, leaving 9 bases between. The CDR3 is made up of 12 amino acids. This CDR3 is CASSDGAYEQYF. In DNA, the CDR3 is TGCGCCAGCAGCGATGGAGCTTACGAGCAGTACTTC.

The V and J genes are TRBV6-1 and TRBJ1-1; D is uncertain. Looked up from germline, CDR1 is MNHNS and CDR2 is SASEGT. The CDR3 spans 17 residues. The V end was cut by 2 bases, the J end by 1 base, with 17 bases between. The CDR3 here is CASSELVSPGRNTEAFF. In DNA form, the CDR3 reads TGTGCCAGCAGTGAATTGGTCAGCCCAGGCAGGAACACTGAAGCTTTCTTT.

The chain carries TRBV27 and TRBJ2-5; D may be TRBD1 (6 bases). Germline V gene lookup returns CDR1 MNHEY and CDR2 SMNVEV (reference sequence). The CDR3 runs to 14 residues. V was shortened by 4 bases and J by 3 bases, with 12 bases between the two germline ends. The CDR3 nucleotides read TGTGCCAGCAGTTCACCCGGGACAAAAGAGACCCAGTACTTC. Amino acids: CASSSPGTKETQYF.